This TCR beta chain emerged from a study of cytomegalovirus exposure and HLA in healthy donors. Regarding the study as a whole: The study had only CMV serostatus as immune exposure information. Under in vitro conditions, a few CMV-associated chains were confirmed as specific for CMV antigens.

Both 60 Vbeta primers and 13 Jbeta primers went into the PCR. Study processing details: A follow-up analysis tallied about 80 million unique TCR beta chains, about 11 million shared. Some clones are missing from TCRdb's copy, which holds only in-frame ones; the method was immunoSEQ multiplex PCR. V, J and clone size reflect that table, while D and trimming were determined from the DNA. Altogether about 130,000 clones are present, about 68% being singletons, with the ten largest covering approximately 3.9%. Comments on this clone: Its antigen is as yet unknown.

V lost 3 bases to trimming and J lost 6 bases; unmatched junction nucleotides: 1. Germline CDR1 MDHEN, CDR2 SYDVKM. The CDR3 is 12 amino acids. This sequence joins TRBV28 and TRBJ1-1; 7 bases align to TRBD1. The specimen was PBMCs. This receptor was taken from a man aged 40-55 years in good health and CMV-seropositive. CDR3 DNA sequence: TGTGCCAGCAGTTTGGGACAGCCTGAAGCTTTCTTT. The encoded protein is CASSLGQPEAFF.